Listed below are T cell receptor beta chains from one sample, sequenced in a study of T cell changes during pregnancy in multiple sclerosis. Some clones are missing from TCRdb's copy, which holds only in-frame ones; the method was immunoSEQ multiplex PCR. This sample yields about 38,000 clones, of which 70% to 90% are seen a single time; 0.56% belongs to the top ten. Sequencing used CD4+ T cells from peripheral blood mononuclear cells, obtained before pregnancy. Source of these receptors: a female donor with multiple sclerosis, enrolled in a pregnancy study. CDR3s include the opening cysteine and the closing phenylalanine or tryptophan. A D gene is named only where the DNA matches it firmly. Some rows mark clone size as missing; the rest say once, few, many or name a class of expanded clone.

length,size,D,V,J,DNA,CDR3
16,-,-,TRBV7-7,TRBJ1-4,TGTGCTAGCAGCTTAGCAAACACCCCAACTAATGAAAAACTGTTTTTT,CASSLANTPTNEKLFF
13,-,-,TRBV30,TRBJ1-2,TGTGCCTGGAGTAGGGGGATTTCGGATGGCTACACCTTC,CAWSRGISDGYTF
10,-,-,TRBV20-1,TRBJ2-7,TGCAGTGCTTGGCTGGGCCGTCAGTACTTC,CSAWLGRQYF
13,-,-,TRBV5-6,TRBJ1-1,TGTGCCAGCAGCTTGATGAGAACTACTGAAGCTTTCTTT,CASSLMRTTEAFF
15,-,TRBD2,TRBV6-1,TRBJ2-2,TGTGCCAGCAGTGAGAGCGGGGATCGTTCCGGGGAGCTGTTTTTT,CASSESGDRSGELFF
16,-,-,TRBV11-2,TRBJ1-1,TGTGCCAGCTACCTCAGGGGCAGCTTAGGGGCCCGAGAAGCTTTCTTT,CASYLRGSLGAREAFF
12,-,-,TRBV10-3,TRBJ1-1,TGTGCCATCAGTGACGAGGGGGTGGCGGCTTTCTTT,CAISDEGVAAFF
17,-,TRBD2,TRBV29-1,TRBJ2-1,TGCAGCGTTGAATTGAATCAGCGGGGTACTACCTACAATGAGCAGTTCTTC,CSVELNQRGTTYNEQFF
13,-,-,TRBV27,TRBJ2-7,TGTGCCAGCAGCACAGGGAGCTCCTACGAGCAGTACTTC,CASSTGSSYEQYF
13,-,TRBD1,TRBV27,TRBJ1-2,TGTGCCAGCAAACCTATGGACAGGGCGGGCTACACCTTC,CASKPMDRAGYTF
16,-,TRBD2,TRBV9,TRBJ2-3,TGTGCCAGCAGCGCTAGCGGGGGGGCGAGCACAGATACGCAGTATTTT,CASSASGGASTDTQYF
11,-,TRBD1,TRBV20-1,TRBJ1-2,TGCAGTGCTAGACGGGACAGGGTTGTTAGATTC,CSARRDRVVRF
15,-,-,TRBV18,TRBJ2-5,TGTGCCAGCTCACCTCAGACAGCGGGCCAAGAGACCCAGTACTTC,CASSPQTAGQETQYF
16,-,-,TRBV5-8,TRBJ2-2,TGTGCCAGCAGCTTGGGGATGGAGGGTGGCGCCGGGGAGCTGTTTTTT,CASSLGMEGGAGELFF
13,-,-,TRBV30,TRBJ2-2,TGTGCCTGGAGGAGCAGGGTCACCGGGGAGCTGTTTTTT,CAWRSRVTGELFF
14,-,-,TRBV5-1,TRBJ2-7,TGCGCCAGCAGCTTACGGGTTGGGAGCTACGAGCAGTACTTC,CASSLRVGSYEQYF
14,-,-,TRBV6-5,TRBJ1-5,TGTGCCAGCAGTCTTGCAGGGGTTAATCAGCCCCAGCATTTT,CASSLAGVNQPQHF
14,-,-,TRBV29-1,TRBJ2-5,TGCAGCGTTGAAGTAGGAGGGTGGGGGGAGACCCAGTACTTC,CSVEVGGWGETQYF
12,few,-,TRBV7-2,TRBJ1-1,TGTGCCAGCAGCTTACCCCCAGAAGAAGCTTTCTTT,CASSLPPEEAFF
15,-,-,TRBV7-6,TRBJ1-6,TGTGCCAGCAGCCTAGGAGGGATATATAATTCACCCCTCCACTTT,CASSLGGIYNSPLHF
15,-,-,TRBV5-1,TRBJ1-1,TGCGCCAGCAGCTTGGGCGGGGTAAGGAACACTGAAGCTTTCTTT,CASSLGGVRNTEAFF
15,-,-,TRBV7-3,TRBJ1-6,TGTGCCAGCAGCCTTCGGGGGGGAGCTAATTCACCCCTCCACTTT,CASSLRGGANSPLHF
13,-,-,TRBV7-2,TRBJ1-6,TGTGCCAGCAGCTCCAGATTTAATTCACCCCTCCACTTT,CASSSRFNSPLHF
14,-,TRBD1,TRBV19,TRBJ1-3,TGTGCCAGTAGCCGCCGGACAGGTGGAAACACCATATATTTT,CASSRRTGGNTIYF
14,-,-,TRBV5-4,TRBJ1-1,TGTGCCAGCAGCCCAAGGACAGCGAACACTGAAGCTTTCTTT,CASSPRTANTEAFF
14,-,TRBD1,TRBV2,TRBJ2-2,TGTGCCAGAGGGACAGGGGGCAAGACCGGGGAGCTGTTTTTT,CARGTGGKTGELFF
17,-,TRBD1,TRBV18,TRBJ1-5,TGTGCCAGCTCCTCCGGACAGGGGTGGGGTAGCAATCAGCCCCAGCATTTT,CASSSGQGWGSNQPQHF
13,-,-,TRBV18,TRBJ2-2,TGTGCCAGCTCCCGGTCTATCCAGGAGGAGCTGTTTTTT,CASSRSIQEELFF
14,-,-,TRBV15,TRBJ1-2,TGTGCCACCAGCAGAGGGGGGCGGGGGCCCGGCTACACCTTC,CATSRGGRGPGYTF
14,-,TRBD2,TRBV5-8,TRBJ2-5,TGTGCCCCCGGGAGGGGGAACCCAAGAGAGACCCAGTACTTC,CAPGRGNPRETQYF
12,-,-,TRBV7-2,TRBJ2-3,TGTGCCAGCAGCCTGAGGGCGGATACGCAGTATTTT,CASSLRADTQYF
13,few,-,TRBV6-1,TRBJ1-2,TGTGCCAGCAGTGAGCCCATCGCGAAGGGCTACACCTTC,CASSEPIAKGYTF
16,-,TRBD1,TRBV5-4,TRBJ2-7,TGTGCCAGCAGCTCCCGAGCTGACAGGGGGCGCGACGAGCAGTACTTC,CASSSRADRGRDEQYF
15,-,-,TRBV18,TRBJ1-1,TGTGCCAGCTCACCGTTGGCAGGATCGAACACTGAAGCTTTCTTT,CASSPLAGSNTEAFF
16,-,TRBD2,TRBV19,TRBJ2-3,TGTGCCAGTAGTACCCGACTAGCGGGGGGTCCAGATACGCAGTATTTT,CASSTRLAGGPDTQYF
15,-,-,TRBV5-1,TRBJ2-7,TGCGCCAGCAGCTTGGGTGGACAGTTTTCCTACGAGCAGTACTTC,CASSLGGQFSYEQYF
12,-,-,TRBV4-1,TRBJ2-5,TGCGCCAGCAGCGCCGATAGAGAGACCCAGTACTTC,CASSADRETQYF
14,-,-,TRBV5-8,TRBJ2-5,TGTGCCAGCAGCTTGGGTAGCGGTTTGGAGACCCAGTACTTC,CASSLGSGLETQYF
16,-,TRBD1,TRBV27,TRBJ2-6,TGTGCCAGCAGTTTATGGCAGGGGGCTGGGGCCAACGTCCTGACTTTC,CASSLWQGAGANVLTF
13,-,TRBD1,TRBV30,TRBJ2-2,TGTGCCTGTTACGGACAGGTGGCCGGGGAGCTGTTTTTT,CACYGQVAGELFF
13,-,-,TRBV7-7,TRBJ2-1,TGTGCTAGCAGCTTCGGCAACGGGAATGAGCAGTTCTTC,CASSFGNGNEQFF
16,-,-,TRBV12-5,TRBJ1-2,TGTGCTAGTGGTTTGGTACCGGGGGGAGGGAACTATGGCTACACCTTC,CASGLVPGGGNYGYTF
20,-,TRBD1,TRBV4-1,TRBJ1-1,TGCGCCAGCAGCCAAGATCGGGCTGGGACAGGGGGCCTTCTTAACACTGAAGCTTTCTTT,CASSQDRAGTGGLLNTEAFF
13,-,-,TRBV10-3,TRBJ2-7,TGTGCCATCAGTGAGTCGGACAGCTACGAGCAGTACTTC,CAISESDSYEQYF
14,-,TRBD2,TRBV6-5,TRBJ2-5,TGTGCCAGCAGTTACTCGAGGACTAGCGGGTCCCAGTACTTC,CASSYSRTSGSQYF
13,few,-,TRBV11-2,TRBJ1-6,TGTGCCAGCAGCTTAGAAGTACAATCACCCCTCCACTTT,CASSLEVQSPLHF
12,-,-,TRBV14,TRBJ2-1,TGTGCCAGCAGCCAAGATCAGGGTGAGCAGTTCTTC,CASSQDQGEQFF
13,-,-,TRBV30,TRBJ2-5,TGTGCCTGGAGTGTAGTAGGGAGGGAGACCCAGTACTTC,CAWSVVGRETQYF
14,-,-,TRBV10-3,TRBJ1-6,TGTGCCATCAGTGGCGGGCAGGGAGGTTCACCCCTCCACTTT,CAISGGQGGSPLHF
14,-,-,TRBV5-4,TRBJ1-2,TGTGCCAGCAGCCCCGGCGGGGGCGCATATGGCTACACCTTC,CASSPGGGAYGYTF
14,-,TRBD2,TRBV9,TRBJ2-3,TGTGCCAGCAGCGTCGGGGGGTGGACAGATACGCAGTATTTT,CASSVGGWTDTQYF